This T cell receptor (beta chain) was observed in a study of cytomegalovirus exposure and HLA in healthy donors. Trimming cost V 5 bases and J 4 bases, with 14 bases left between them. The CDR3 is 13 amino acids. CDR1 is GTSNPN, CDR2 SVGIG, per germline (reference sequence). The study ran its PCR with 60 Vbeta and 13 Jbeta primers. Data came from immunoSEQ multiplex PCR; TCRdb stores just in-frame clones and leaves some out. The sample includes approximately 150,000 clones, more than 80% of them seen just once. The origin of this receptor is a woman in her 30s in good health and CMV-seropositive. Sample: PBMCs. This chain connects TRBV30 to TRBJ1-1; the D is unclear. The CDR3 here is CAWVVGLATEAFF. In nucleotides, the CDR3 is TGTGCCTGGGTTGTCGGCCTAGCCACTGAAGCTTTCTTT.